Presented here are 18 T cell receptor beta chains from one specimen sequenced in a study of Ad26.COV2.S vaccination and SARS-CoV-2 variants. Treatment specified: 19 received Ad26.COV2.S at low or high dose, single or two shots; 5 received placebo; per-sample allocation not given. Day 63 after the first injection of vaccine or placebo was the sampling time. Profiled with immunoSEQ multiplex PCR; TCRdb holds only in-frame clones, not every one. The sample consists of about 350,000 clones, around 89% of them appearing once. The sequenced sample was peripheral blood, obtained in a trial of Ad26.COV2.S vaccine versus placebo. The source of these receptors is a person between 18 and 60 years old who received the Ad26.COV2.S COVID-19 vaccine or a placebo.

The gene calls are TRBV6-1 and TRBJ1-2; TRBD1 is a possible D gene (5 bases). With 3 bases removed from V and 0 bases from J, the gap between germline ends came to 8 bases. The CDR3 length is 14 residues. Germline-derived CDR1 and CDR2 are MNHNS and SASEGT. The CDR3 here is CASSDWTPNYGYTF. DNA of the CDR3: TGTGCCAGCAGTGATTGGACACCTAACTATGGCTACACCTTC.

This chain links TRBV28 with TRBJ2-3, with 7 positions matching TRBD2. V shed 3 bases, J shed 2 bases, and the junction held 5 bases outside the gene matches. Germline V gene lookup returns CDR1 MDHEN and CDR2 SYDVKM. This CDR3 region has 15 residues. As DNA, the CDR3 is TGTGCCAGCAGTTTTGTAGCGGGTGACACAGATACGCAGTATTTT. Its protein is CASSFVAGDTDTQYF.

The rearrangement links TRBV6-1 to TRBJ1-2; maybe TRBD1 (5 bases). Between the trimmed V and J ends, which lost 3 bases and 5 bases, there was a span of 13 bases. There are 14 residues in the CDR3. The germline gives CDR1 MNHNS, CDR2 SASEGT. The CDR3 sequence: CASSDYGTVYGYTF. In DNA, the CDR3 is TGTGCCAGCAGTGATTACGGGACGGTGTATGGCTACACCTTC.

V and J are TRBV15 and TRBJ1-5, with D possibly being TRBD1 (5 bases). The CDR3 consists of 15 residues. Looked up from germline, CDR1 is LNHNV and CDR2 is YYDKDF (reference sequence). The germline V and J ends were trimmed by 0 bases and 6 bases, with 12 bases remaining between them. The CDR3 DNA sequence: TGTGCCACCAGCAGAGATCCAGAGGGGAGTCAGCCCCAGCATTTT. This encodes CATSRDPEGSQPQHF.

This clone has a single count. The CDR3 spells CASSQGSDSYNEQFF. Here the CDR3 DNA reads TGCGCCAGCAGCCAAGGCTCGGACTCCTACAATGAGCAGTTCTTC. This rearrangement joins TRBV4-3 to TRBJ2-1, with D unclear. The germline V and J ends were trimmed by 1 base and 0 bases, with 7 bases remaining between them. This CDR3 has 15 amino acids. CDR1 is LGHNA, CDR2 YSLEER, per germline.

This rearrangement joins TRBV29-1 to TRBJ1-4; TRBD1 aligns across 8 bases. Trimming at V came to 4 bases and at J to 7 bases, leaving 14 bases not matched to a gene. The CDR3 has 16 residues. CDR1 SQVTM and CDR2 ANQGSEA come from the germline V gene. The CDR3 region is CSVAVELIGQGEKLFF. As DNA, the CDR3 is TGCAGCGTTGCGGTGGAGTTAATAGGACAGGGTGAAAAACTGTTTTTT.

The chain employs TRBV6-5 and TRBJ1-2, with D possibly being TRBD1 (5 bases). CDR1 is MNHEY and CDR2 is SVGAGI in the germline V gene. The ends were cut back, 10 bases at V and 5 bases at J, with 23 bases in the middle. CDR3 length equals 15 residues. The CDR3 region has the DNA TGTGCCATTTTGAGTAAAGGGGACGCCTGGTATGGCTACACCTTC. This gives the protein CAILSKGDAWYGYTF.

The rearrangement joins TRBV11-2 to TRBJ2-3; D remains unclear. The CDR3 runs to 13 residues. Trimming cost V 8 bases and J 2 bases, with 11 bases left between them. Germline lookup yields CDR1 SGHAT and CDR2 FQNNGV. For the CDR3, the DNA is TGTGCCAGCGCGACCCCTCTCACAGATACGCAGTATTTT. Translated: CASATPLTDTQYF. Drawing the rest from reference TRBV11-2 and TRBJ2-3, the complete variable domain is EAGVAQSPRYKIIEKRQSVAFWCNPISGHATLYWYQQILGQGPKLLIQFQNNGVVDDSQLPKDRFSAERLKGVDSTLKIQPAKLEDSAVYLCASATPLTDTQYFGPGTRLTVL.

This sequence joins TRBV6-6 and TRBJ1-1; D uncertain. Germline V gene data show CDR1 as MNHNY and CDR2 as SVGAGI (reference sequence). V lost 5 bases, J lost 1 base, and 11 bases lay in between. The CDR3 is 14 amino acids. The CDR3 is CASSATGPNTEAFF. The CDR3 coding sequence is TGTGCCAGCAGTGCGACGGGTCCGAACACTGAAGCTTTCTTT.

This sequence joins TRBV3-1 (or the pseudogene TRBV3-2) and TRBJ2-5; maybe TRBD2 (7 bases). CDR1 is LGHDT and CDR2 is YNNKEL in the germline V gene (reference sequence). The CDR3 sequence is 15 residues long. Trimming took 3 bases from V and 5 from J, leaving 16 bases between them. The CDR3 region is CASSQTWGGTETQYF. The CDR3 DNA reads TGTGCCAGCAGCCAGACCTGGGGGGGCACCGAGACCCAGTACTTC.

The J gene is TRBJ1-1, the V gene TRBV5-1; a weak D match, TRBD1 (5 bases). CDR1 is SGHRS, CDR2 YFSETQ, per germline. CDR3 size: 15 residues. The V end was cut by 5 bases, the J end by 1 base, with 15 bases between. Here the CDR3 reads CASSIIPGRNTEAFF. The CDR3 DNA reads TGCGCCAGCAGTATCATTCCGGGACGGAACACTGAAGCTTTCTTT.

The CDR3 is CASSSDGLNTEAFF. The CDR3 DNA sequence: TGCGCCAGCAGCTCGGACGGCTTGAACACTGAAGCTTTCTTT. The chain has TRBV5-1 and TRBJ1-1; D ambiguous. V lost 3 bases and J 0 bases, leaving 9 bases between the germline ends. CDR1 and CDR2 (germline): SGHRS, YFSETQ. This CDR3 has 14 amino acids.

The chain is built from TRBV7-9 and TRBJ2-1; 7 bases map to TRBD1. The germline gives CDR1 SEHNR, CDR2 FQNEAQ (reference sequence). Trimming took 4 bases from V and 0 from J; bases not matched to a gene: 6. This CDR3 is built from 16 residues. CDR3 in amino acids: CASSSKTGNSYNEQFF. CDR3 bases: TGTGCCAGCAGCTCCAAGACAGGGAACTCCTACAATGAGCAGTTCTTC.

The rearrangement joins TRBV10-3 to TRBJ1-5; maybe TRBD1 (5 bases). V was trimmed by 0 bases and J by 5 bases, leaving 17 bases between them. The germline CDR1 and CDR2 sequences are ENHRY and SYGVKD. This CDR3 spans 17 amino acids. The CDR3 loop reads CAISESGVWGSDQPQHF. As DNA, the CDR3 is TGTGCCATCAGTGAGTCCGGCGTGTGGGGGTCGGATCAGCCCCAGCATTTT.

The CDR3 DNA reads as TGTGCCAGCAGCCAAGTCATAACAGGGAGCTCTGGAAACACCATATATTTT. It codes for CASSQVITGSSGNTIYF. V usage is TRBV4-2 and J usage is TRBJ1-3; tentative D call: TRBD1 (6 bases). Germline values: CDR1 LGHNA, CDR2 YNFKEQ. This CDR3 region has 17 residues. The V end lost 1 base, the J end lost 0 bases, and 13 bases lay between the germline ends.

The chain links TRBV13 to TRBJ2-5; D call uncertain. The CDR3 extends over 14 amino acids. The germline CDR1 and CDR2 sequences are PRHDT and FYEKMQ (reference sequence). V was clipped by 5 bases and J by 4 bases, with 14 bases between them. DNA for the CDR3: TGTGCCAGCAGCGACTCTTGGTCCAGAGAGACCCAGTACTTC. Translating it yields CASSDSWSRETQYF.

V gene TRBV4-1 combines with J gene TRBJ1-2, with a tentative D call TRBD1 (6 bases). This CDR3 is 14 amino acids long. Trimming shortened V by 1 base and J by 6 bases, and 12 bases separated the two germline ends. Germline loops: CDR1 MGHRA, CDR2 YSYEKL. The CDR3 loop reads CASSQGLQGNGYTF. CDR3 coding DNA: TGCGCCAGCAGCCAAGGCTTACAGGGTAATGGCTACACCTTC.

The chain links TRBV27 to TRBJ2-2; 7 nucleotides match TRBD2. Per germline, CDR1 MNHEY and CDR2 SMNVEV (reference sequence). Losses at the gene ends were 5 bases for V and 7 bases for J; bases not matched to a gene: 10. The CDR3 sequence is 15 residues long. The CDR3 here is CASSHGLGGYGELFF. CDR3 bases: TGTGCCAGCAGTCACGGACTAGGAGGGTACGGGGAGCTGTTTTTT.